The sequence of this T cell receptor (beta chain) was determined in a study of T cells in localized non-small cell lung cancer. The study's findings and limits: Out of the top 100 tumor clones, a median around 57 were seen in adjacent lung. Tumor samples were not multi-region, leaving intratumor heterogeneity unexcluded. There was an association of higher blood T cell density with longer overall survival. Tumor trailed uninvolved adjacent lung in T cell clonality, which peaked there.

Worth noting for this clone: What it binds is not known.

The protocol was immunoSEQ multiplex PCR, while the TCRdb copy is restricted to in-frame clones and leaves out a portion. The sample lists 25,000 to 35,000 clones, about 91% occurring once. This CDR3 has 17 residues. Sequences were derived from peripheral blood, sampled before any cancer treatment. This clonotype was obtained from a male donor aged 60 or over with stage I lung adenocarcinoma. V usage is TRBV21-1 and J usage is TRBJ2-3; TRBD1, the D gene given by the table, was not confirmed from the DNA. TRBV21-1 is a pseudogene. The CDR3 DNA reads TGTGCCAGCAGCAAAGAATTGCCAGGGCCTTACACAGATACGCAGTATTTT. It is translated as CASSKELPGPYTDTQYF.